Shown below are 2 T cell receptor beta chains from a single sample sequenced in a study of T cell repertoires in cytomegalovirus infection. Their antigens are not known. TCRdb called the reads again in MiXCR, with one record for every CDR3 protein. The data hold about 110,000 distinct CDR3 sequences, with approximately 28% observed a single time. The input for sequencing was CD8+ T cells from cultured PBMCs, taken from culture after CMV antigen stimulation. The source of these receptors is a human donor in good health (CMV status not recorded). Some clones in this sample may be carry-over from other donors' samples.

The V call is TRBV9, the J call TRBJ2-1, with 9 bases fitting TRBD2. Germline values: CDR1 SGDLS, CDR2 YYNGEE. The CDR3 extends over 15 amino acids. J was trimmed by 7 bases and V by 0 bases; bases with no gene match: 5. The CDR3 DNA is TGTGCCAGCAGCGTAGGTGGGGCGGGGGGGAATGAGCAGTTCTTC. Translation: CASSVGGAGGNEQFF. The entire variable domain, with the rest obtained from reference TRBV9 and TRBJ2-1, is as follows: DSGVTQTPKHLITATGQRVTLRCSPRSGDLSVYWYQQSLDQGLQFLIQYYNGEERAKGNILERFSAQQFPDLHSELNLSSLELGDSALYFCASSVGGAGGNEQFFGPGTRLTVL.

V gene TRBV2 combines with J gene TRBJ2-7, with D tentatively TRBD2 (5 bases). The V and J ends lost 4 bases and 3 bases respectively, with 10 bases between them. The CDR3 spans 13 residues. CDR1 is SNHLY and CDR2 is FYNNEI in the germline V gene. CDR3 sequence: CASSGRAVYEQYF. As DNA, the CDR3 is TGTGCCAGCAGTGGCCGAGCGGTCTACGAGCAGTACTTC.